This is a list of T cell receptor beta chains from one sample in a study of cytomegalovirus exposure and HLA in healthy donors. Data came from immunoSEQ multiplex PCR; TCRdb stores just in-frame clones and leaves some out. Of 150,000 to 180,000 clones in the sample, 60% to 85% were seen once. Sample: PBMCs. These receptors came from a woman aged 40-49 years in good health and CMV-seronegative. The CDR3 runs from the conserved cysteine through the conserved F or W. A D gene is named only where the DNA matches it firmly. Not every row has a clone size; where given, it reads once, few, many or a size class.

j_call: TRBJ2-5
d_call: TRBD2
clone_size: .
v_call: TRBV9
cdr3_aa: CASSPMDGTKAQYF
cdr3_nt: TGTGCCAGCAGCCCAATGGACGGGACTAAGGCCCAGTACTTC

j_call: TRBJ1-2
d_call: TRBD1
clone_size: .
v_call: TRBV5-5
cdr3_aa: CASSSTTGGGGYTF
cdr3_nt: TGTGCCAGCAGCTCCACGACAGGGGGCGGTGGCTACACCTTC

j_call: TRBJ1-1
d_call: TRBD1
clone_size: .
v_call: TRBV27
cdr3_aa: CASRRQGENTEAFF
cdr3_nt: TGTGCCAGCAGGCGACAGGGTGAGAACACTGAAGCTTTCTTT

j_call: TRBJ1-2
d_call: TRBD1
clone_size: .
v_call: TRBV2
cdr3_aa: CAGDRDRSGYTF
cdr3_nt: TGTGCGGGAGATAGGGACAGGTCGGGCTACACCTTC

j_call: TRBJ1-1
d_call: .
clone_size: .
v_call: TRBV6-1
cdr3_aa: CASTGDTEAFF
cdr3_nt: TGTGCCAGCACGGGGGACACTGAAGCTTTCTTT

j_call: TRBJ2-6
d_call: .
clone_size: .
v_call: TRBV11-2
cdr3_aa: CASSFGEVNVLTF
cdr3_nt: TGTGCCAGCAGCTTCGGTGAAGTCAACGTCCTGACTTTC

j_call: TRBJ2-7
d_call: TRBD2
clone_size: .
v_call: TRBV6-6
cdr3_aa: CASSTGGLASYEQYF
cdr3_nt: TGTGCCAGCAGTACGGGAGGACTAGCCTCCTACGAGCAGTACTTC

j_call: TRBJ1-1
d_call: TRBD1
clone_size: .
v_call: TRBV18
cdr3_aa: CASSPRTGDTEAFF
cdr3_nt: TGTGCCAGCTCACCACGGACAGGCGACACTGAAGCTTTCTTT

j_call: TRBJ2-7
d_call: TRBD1
clone_size: .
v_call: TRBV29-1
cdr3_aa: CSVEWDSYEQYF
cdr3_nt: TGCAGCGTTGAGTGGGACAGCTACGAGCAGTACTTC

j_call: TRBJ2-5
d_call: TRBD2
clone_size: .
v_call: TRBV15
cdr3_aa: CATSRRLAGIQETQYF
cdr3_nt: TGTGCCACCAGCAGACGACTAGCGGGAATTCAAGAGACCCAGTACTTC

j_call: TRBJ1-4
d_call: .
clone_size: .
v_call: TRBV29-1
cdr3_aa: CSVADATNEKLFF
cdr3_nt: TGCAGCGTCGCGGATGCAACTAATGAAAAACTGTTTTTT

j_call: TRBJ1-2
d_call: .
clone_size: .
v_call: TRBV5-4
cdr3_aa: CASSFRTVVDYGYTF
cdr3_nt: TGTGCCAGCAGCTTTCGGACAGTCGTCGATTATGGCTACACCTTC

j_call: TRBJ2-7
d_call: TRBD1
clone_size: .
v_call: TRBV6-5
cdr3_aa: CASSRGTGALGEQYF
cdr3_nt: TGTGCCAGCAGCCGAGGGACAGGGGCCCTCGGGGAGCAGTACTTC

j_call: TRBJ2-7
d_call: TRBD2
clone_size: .
v_call: TRBV7-2
cdr3_aa: CASRQAGASYEQYF
cdr3_nt: TGTGCCAGCAGGCAGGCGGGAGCGTCCTACGAGCAGTACTTC

j_call: TRBJ2-1
d_call: TRBD1
clone_size: .
v_call: TRBV7-2
cdr3_aa: CASSPGQGLNNEQFF
cdr3_nt: TGTGCCAGCAGCCCGGGACAGGGGTTAAACAATGAGCAGTTCTTC

j_call: TRBJ1-4
d_call: TRBD1
clone_size: .
v_call: TRBV7-2
cdr3_aa: CASSYQGAQGEKLFF
cdr3_nt: TGTGCCAGCAGCTATCAGGGGGCGCAAGGGGAAAAACTGTTTTTT

j_call: TRBJ2-7
d_call: .
clone_size: .
v_call: TRBV10-3
cdr3_aa: CAISRLDSGEQYF
cdr3_nt: TGTGCCATCAGTCGACTGGACTCCGGGGAGCAGTACTTC

j_call: TRBJ2-7
d_call: .
clone_size: .
v_call: TRBV7-9
cdr3_aa: CASSLVPQGPYEQYF
cdr3_nt: TGTGCCAGCAGCTTAGTGCCCCAGGGTCCCTACGAGCAGTACTTC

j_call: TRBJ1-5
d_call: .
clone_size: .
v_call: TRBV27
cdr3_aa: CASSLAQSYQPQHF
cdr3_nt: TGTGCCAGCAGCTTGGCACAGTCATATCAGCCCCAGCATTTT

j_call: TRBJ1-2
d_call: .
clone_size: .
v_call: TRBV6-5
cdr3_aa: CASSYSFSVDYGYTF
cdr3_nt: TGTGCCAGCAGTTACTCTTTCTCGGTGGACTATGGCTACACCTTC

j_call: TRBJ2-1
d_call: .
clone_size: once
v_call: TRBV11-3
cdr3_aa: CASRLMNEQFF
cdr3_nt: TGTGCCAGCCGTCTTATGAATGAGCAGTTCTTC

j_call: TRBJ2-5
d_call: .
clone_size: .
v_call: TRBV5-5
cdr3_aa: CASTSRAAYQETQYF
cdr3_nt: TGTGCCAGCACCTCCAGGGCAGCTTACCAAGAGACCCAGTACTTC

j_call: TRBJ2-3
d_call: .
clone_size: .
v_call: TRBV5-1
cdr3_aa: CASSLWGGYTDTQYF
cdr3_nt: TGCGCCAGCAGCTTGTGGGGCGGTTACACAGATACGCAGTATTTT

j_call: TRBJ2-7
d_call: TRBD2
clone_size: .
v_call: TRBV28
cdr3_aa: CASSFPTSGGRYEQYF
cdr3_nt: TGTGCCAGCAGTTTCCCGACTAGCGGAGGCCGCTACGAGCAGTACTTC

j_call: TRBJ1-3
d_call: TRBD1
clone_size: .
v_call: TRBV13
cdr3_aa: CASSRGQGKTWGNTIYF
cdr3_nt: TGTGCCAGCAGCCGCGGACAGGGGAAGACTTGGGGAAACACCATATATTTT

j_call: TRBJ2-7
d_call: .
clone_size: few
v_call: TRBV29-1
cdr3_aa: CSVGSVSYEQYF
cdr3_nt: TGCAGCGTTGGTAGCGTCTCCTACGAGCAGTACTTC

j_call: TRBJ2-3
d_call: .
clone_size: few
v_call: TRBV6-5
cdr3_aa: CASSLVGGRDTQYF
cdr3_nt: TGTGCCAGCAGCCTCGTTGGGGGCCGGGATACGCAGTATTTT

j_call: TRBJ2-7
d_call: TRBD2
clone_size: few
v_call: TRBV5-4
cdr3_aa: CASSLGAGGYLEQYF
cdr3_nt: TGTGCCAGCAGCTTGGGAGCGGGAGGGTACCTGGAGCAGTACTTC

j_call: TRBJ1-2
d_call: TRBD1
clone_size: .
v_call: TRBV11-2
cdr3_aa: CASSQPHRDRDAPNYGYTF
cdr3_nt: TGTGCCAGCAGCCAACCTCATCGGGACAGGGACGCACCTAACTATGGCTACACCTTC

j_call: TRBJ2-7
d_call: TRBD2
clone_size: few
v_call: TRBV10-3
cdr3_aa: CAISEFIAGSSYEQYF
cdr3_nt: TGTGCCATCAGTGAGTTTATAGCGGGAAGCTCCTACGAGCAGTACTTC

j_call: TRBJ1-2
d_call: .
clone_size: .
v_call: TRBV5-1
cdr3_aa: CASSLGQGSIGYTF
cdr3_nt: TGCGCCAGCAGCTTGGGTCAGGGATCGATCGGCTACACCTTC

j_call: TRBJ1-5
d_call: TRBD1
clone_size: .
v_call: TRBV30
cdr3_aa: CAWSVGQGNQPQHF
cdr3_nt: TGTGCCTGGAGTGTCGGACAGGGAAATCAGCCCCAGCATTTT

j_call: TRBJ2-7
d_call: .
clone_size: .
v_call: TRBV27
cdr3_aa: CASSQNTGGLEQYF
cdr3_nt: TGTGCCAGCAGTCAAAATACGGGGGGCCTAGAGCAGTACTTC

j_call: TRBJ1-2
d_call: .
clone_size: .
v_call: TRBV6-5
cdr3_aa: CASSYGRDYGYTF
cdr3_nt: TGTGCCAGCAGTTACGGCAGGGACTATGGCTACACCTTC

j_call: TRBJ2-1
d_call: TRBD2
clone_size: .
v_call: TRBV5-1
cdr3_aa: CASSAGLAAYNEQFF
cdr3_nt: TGCGCCAGCAGCGCGGGACTAGCGGCCTACAATGAGCAGTTCTTC

j_call: TRBJ2-3
d_call: TRBD1
clone_size: .
v_call: TRBV2
cdr3_aa: CASSLGQGSGTDTQYF
cdr3_nt: TGTGCCAGCAGTTTAGGACAGGGTTCTGGCACAGATACGCAGTATTTT

j_call: TRBJ1-2
d_call: .
clone_size: .
v_call: TRBV11-3
cdr3_aa: CASSLDNGRVANYGYTF
cdr3_nt: TGTGCCAGCAGCTTAGATAACGGCAGGGTAGCTAACTATGGCTACACCTTC

j_call: TRBJ1-1
d_call: .
clone_size: .
v_call: TRBV30
cdr3_aa: CAWSVPGRGTEAFF
cdr3_nt: TGTGCCTGGAGTGTTCCCGGGAGGGGCACTGAAGCTTTCTTT

j_call: TRBJ2-4
d_call: .
clone_size: .
v_call: TRBV6-1
cdr3_aa: CASSEGAGVAKNIQYF
cdr3_nt: TGTGCCAGCAGTGAGGGGGCAGGCGTAGCCAAAAACATTCAGTACTTC

j_call: TRBJ2-1
d_call: .
clone_size: .
v_call: TRBV5-1
cdr3_aa: CASSLAAANEQFF
cdr3_nt: TGCGCCAGCAGCTTGGCCGCGGCCAATGAGCAGTTCTTC

j_call: TRBJ1-4
d_call: .
clone_size: .
v_call: TRBV6-5
cdr3_aa: CASRPHSSLEEKLFF
cdr3_nt: TGTGCCAGCAGACCACATTCATCGCTGGAGGAAAAACTGTTTTTT

j_call: TRBJ2-5
d_call: TRBD2
clone_size: .
v_call: TRBV19
cdr3_aa: CASSASLAGQETQYF
cdr3_nt: TGTGCCAGTAGTGCCTCTCTAGCGGGCCAAGAGACCCAGTACTTC

j_call: TRBJ2-3
d_call: .
clone_size: .
v_call: TRBV29-1
cdr3_aa: CSVGGTHTDTQYF
cdr3_nt: TGCAGCGTTGGCGGGACGCACACAGATACGCAGTATTTT

j_call: TRBJ2-5
d_call: TRBD1
clone_size: .
v_call: TRBV7-9
cdr3_aa: CATIRTGGQETQYF
cdr3_nt: TGTGCCACCATAAGGACAGGGGGTCAAGAGACCCAGTACTTC

j_call: TRBJ2-3
d_call: .
clone_size: .
v_call: TRBV4-2
cdr3_aa: CASSQHPAEGDTQYF
cdr3_nt: TGTGCCAGCAGCCAACACCCCGCGGAGGGGGATACGCAGTATTTT

j_call: TRBJ1-1
d_call: .
clone_size: .
v_call: TRBV18
cdr3_aa: CASSPREGANTEAFF
cdr3_nt: TGTGCCAGCTCACCAAGAGAGGGAGCGAACACTGAAGCTTTCTTT

j_call: TRBJ2-3
d_call: TRBD1
clone_size: .
v_call: TRBV27
cdr3_aa: CASSPGTGNTDTQYF
cdr3_nt: TGTGCCAGCAGTCCCGGGACAGGGAATACAGATACGCAGTATTTT

j_call: TRBJ2-1
d_call: TRBD2
clone_size: .
v_call: TRBV4-1
cdr3_aa: CASSPLAGTADEQFF
cdr3_nt: TGCGCCAGCAGCCCCCTAGCGGGAACAGCGGATGAGCAGTTCTTC

j_call: TRBJ2-1
d_call: .
clone_size: .
v_call: TRBV29-1
cdr3_aa: CSASDINNEQFF
cdr3_nt: TGCAGCGCTTCGGACATTAACAATGAGCAGTTCTTC

j_call: TRBJ2-7
d_call: TRBD1
clone_size: .
v_call: TRBV5-1
cdr3_aa: CASSLVGTGAHEQYF
cdr3_nt: TGCGCCAGCAGCTTGGTAGGGACAGGGGCCCACGAGCAGTACTTC

j_call: TRBJ2-7
d_call: TRBD1
clone_size: .
v_call: TRBV23-1
cdr3_aa: CARETGGEQYF
cdr3_nt: TGCGCCAGAGAAACAGGGGGCGAGCAGTACTTC

j_call: TRBJ2-1
d_call: .
clone_size: .
v_call: TRBV5-5
cdr3_aa: CASSLAYEQFF
cdr3_nt: TGTGCCAGCAGCTTGGCCTATGAGCAGTTCTTC

j_call: TRBJ2-3
d_call: .
clone_size: .
v_call: TRBV2
cdr3_aa: CASSEARVDTQYF
cdr3_nt: TGTGCCAGCAGTGAAGCGCGCGTTGATACGCAGTATTTT

j_call: TRBJ1-1
d_call: .
clone_size: .
v_call: TRBV28
cdr3_aa: CASSLTRTEYLNTEAFF
cdr3_nt: TGTGCCAGCAGTTTAACCCGGACAGAATACCTGAACACTGAAGCTTTCTTT

j_call: TRBJ2-7
d_call: TRBD1
clone_size: few
v_call: TRBV6-1
cdr3_aa: CASSDRRDRGFYEQYF
cdr3_nt: TGTGCCAGCAGTGATCGCCGGGACAGGGGGTTCTACGAGCAGTACTTC

j_call: TRBJ2-5
d_call: .
clone_size: .
v_call: TRBV6-5
cdr3_aa: CASTLAGVGETQYF
cdr3_nt: TGTGCCAGCACCCTAGCAGGGGTTGGGGAGACCCAGTACTTC

j_call: TRBJ2-5
d_call: .
clone_size: .
v_call: TRBV7-9
cdr3_aa: CASSFVGVQETQYF
cdr3_nt: TGTGCCAGCAGCTTTGTGGGCGTACAAGAGACCCAGTACTTC

j_call: TRBJ2-7
d_call: TRBD2
clone_size: .
v_call: TRBV7-2
cdr3_aa: CASSFIGRDEQYF
cdr3_nt: TGTGCCAGCAGCTTTATAGGGAGGGACGAGCAGTACTTC

j_call: TRBJ1-4
d_call: .
clone_size: once
v_call: TRBV6-1
cdr3_aa: CASTRSEGEEKLFF
cdr3_nt: TGTGCCAGCACCCGTAGTGAGGGCGAGGAAAAACTGTTTTTT